The 2 T cell receptor beta chains reported below all come from one sample, sequenced in a study of blood T cells in healthy people across ages. Primed by a sample-barcoded 5' primer and a J-beta primer mix, a second PCR proceeded for about 7 to 12 cycles. TCRdb re-analysed the 5' RACE reads in MiXCR, keeping a single row per CDR3 protein. The repertoire includes some 1 million distinct CDR3 sequences, 35% to 50% of them detected once, and about 20% sits in the top ten. Sequencing was done on a sample of blood. These receptors came from an older woman in good health.

In this sample, this clonotype turned up a few times. J is TRBJ2-1 and V is TRBV12-3 or TRBV12-4, with 9 bases lining up with TRBD2. CDR3 length equals 17 residues. The V and J ends lost 3 bases and 5 bases, in that order; junction bases with no gene match: 11. CDR3 region: CASSFWPSGTANNEQFF. For the CDR3, the DNA is TGTGCCAGCAGTTTTTGGCCTAGCGGGACTGCAAACAATGAGCAGTTCTTC.

The J gene is TRBJ1-1, the V gene TRBV6-5; D is unresolved. The V end was cut by 8 bases, the J end by 1 base, with 20 bases between. This CDR3 has 16 amino acids. The germline CDR1 and CDR2 sequences are MNHEY and SVGAGI. The CDR3 sequence: CASGPRRRLGNTEAFF. The CDR3 bases are TGTGCCAGCGGACCCCGGAGGAGGCTTGGGAACACTGAAGCTTTCTTT.